Listed below are T cell receptor beta chains from one sample, sequenced in a study of CD8 T cells in ankylosing spondylitis. TCRdb recomputed calls from the 5' RACE reads with MiXCR, one row per CDR3 protein. This sample has around 220,000 distinct CDR3 sequences; around 17% occur once, and the top ten carry about 44%. The sample was blood, either unsorted or a sorted T cell fraction (not recorded which). Receptor source: a male donor with ankylosing spondylitis. Each CDR3 is given with its conserved first and last residue. Fields, in order: D gene, V gene, clone size, J gene, CDR3 DNA, CDR3 protein. The D gene is left open where the match is weak. Some rows have no size entry. The others give once, few or many, or a class for an expanded clone.

>TRBD2|TRBV9|NA|TRBJ2-1
TGTGCTAGCGGGAGTGTTCTCTCCAATGAGCAGTTCTTC
CASGSVLSNEQFF
>TRBD1|TRBV2|NA|TRBJ1-1
TGTGCCAGCAGCGATTCGAACAGGGGTACTGAAGCTTTCTTT
CASSDSNRGTEAFF
>TRBD2|TRBV11-2|NA|TRBJ2-1
TGTGCCAGCAGCTTAGAGCTAGCGGGGGGGCCGTACAATGAGCAGTTCTTC
CASSLELAGGPYNEQFF
>TRBD2|TRBV20-1|NA|TRBJ2-3
TGCAGTGCTAAGAAGCGGGATCTCACAGATACGCAGTATTTT
CSAKKRDLTDTQYF
>NA|TRBV4-2|NA|TRBJ1-2
TGTGCCAGCAGCCAACATGGGGAGCACTATGGCTACACCTTC
CASSQHGEHYGYTF
>NA|TRBV27|NA|TRBJ1-1
TGTGCCAGCAGGGGTAGTCTGAACACTGAAGCTTTCTTT
CASRGSLNTEAFF
>TRBD2|TRBV20-1|few|TRBJ2-1
TGCAGTGCCCCGGGACTAGGCGCGTTCAATGAGCAGTTCTTC
CSAPGLGAFNEQFF
>NA|TRBV4-1|NA|TRBJ2-3
TGCGCCAGCAGCCAAGATATGGATACGCAGTATTTT
CASSQDMDTQYF
>TRBD2|TRBV20-1|few|TRBJ2-1
TGCAGTGCTACCGAGACTAGCGGGAGCCTGGATGAGCAGTTCTTC
CSATETSGSLDEQFF
>NA|TRBV7-9|NA|TRBJ2-7
TGTGCCAACAGCTTAAGTCAGGAGTTGATTTACGAGCAGTACTTC
CANSLSQELIYEQYF
>NA|TRBV12-3/TRBV12-4|many|TRBJ1-3
TGTGCCAGCAGTTTACTAGAGGGAGCGGGAAACACCATATATTTT
CASSLLEGAGNTIYF
>TRBD1|TRBV6-5|few|TRBJ2-2
TGTGCCAGCAGTTTGACAGGGGGCTGGGATGCGACCGGGGAGCTGTTTTTT
CASSLTGGWDATGELFF
>NA|TRBV27|NA|TRBJ2-2
TGTGCCGCACGGGGCAACACCGGGGAGCTGTTTTTT
CAARGNTGELFF
>TRBD2|TRBV11-1|NA|TRBJ2-1
TGTGCCAGCAGCTTACCCAGCGGGGGCTACAATGAGCAGTTCTTC
CASSLPSGGYNEQFF
>TRBD2|TRBV4-1|few|TRBJ2-7
TGCGCCAGCAGCCATGCAGCGGGAGGCGGGTTCTACGAGCAGTACTTC
CASSHAAGGGFYEQYF
>TRBD1|TRBV10-3|few|TRBJ2-7
TGTGCCATCAGTGGAGGGGGCGCGCAGCTTGAGGGCTACGAGCAGTACTTC
CAISGGGAQLEGYEQYF
>TRBD1|TRBV10-3|NA|TRBJ2-1
TGTGCCATCAGTGAGTCCGGACAGGGCATCTACAATGAGCAGTTCTTC
CAISESGQGIYNEQFF
>NA|TRBV11-2|few|TRBJ1-1
TGTGCCAGCAGCTTACTTGACCCGGGGATGGGTACTGAAGCTTTCTTT
CASSLLDPGMGTEAFF
>NA|TRBV5-6|NA|TRBJ2-7
TGTGCCAGCAGCTTGGAGGGCGGGAACTCCTACGAGCAGTACTTC
CASSLEGGNSYEQYF
>NA|TRBV20-1|NA|TRBJ1-2
TGCAGTGCTAGAGTCGGCGCGGCCTACACCTTC
CSARVGAAYTF
>NA|TRBV7-9|NA|TRBJ1-1
TGTGCCAGCAGCGTAGACAACCTGAACACTGAAGCTTTCTTT
CASSVDNLNTEAFF
>TRBD2|TRBV5-5|NA|TRBJ2-1
TGTGCCAGCAGCTTTTCGGTAGCGGGTGAGCAGTTCTTC
CASSFSVAGEQFF
>NA|TRBV14|few|TRBJ1-5
TGTGCCAGCAGCCCCCGGGACCTACGGCTTAGCAATCAGCCCCAGCATTTT
CASSPRDLRLSNQPQHF